These 5 T cell receptor beta chains originate from one sample sequenced in a study of T cells in Graves' hyperthyroidism and ophthalmopathy. Amplified TCR beta CDR3 regions came from RNA transcripts. When the TCR CDR3 underwent first-round RT-PCR, the HTBI primer set was used. A single record per CDR3 protein comes from TCRdb applying MiXCR to the multiplex PCR reads. In the table there are about 640,000 distinct CDR3 sequences, less than 45% of which are singletons. The sequencing input was peripheral blood or thyroid tissue (not recorded which). These receptor sequences come from an adult man with Graves' disease, either hyperthyroidism or ophthalmopathy (not recorded which).

This clonotype was picked up many times. The chain recombines TRBV7-9 with TRBJ1-5; D not certain. Trimming took 1 base from V and 0 from J, leaving 13 bases between them. This CDR3 is 17 amino acids long. Germline V CDR1 and CDR2: SEHNR, FQNEAQ (reference sequence). CDR3 amino acids: CASSLGTASPSNQPQHF. The DNA for the CDR3 is TGTGCCAGCAGCTTAGGGACCGCCTCCCCTAGCAATCAGCCCCAGCATTTT.

Comment on this clonotype: This could be a read error, since a much larger clone is one nucleotide away. This rearrangement joins TRBV24-1 to TRBJ1-5; TRBD1 matches 10 bases. CDR1 is KGHDR and CDR2 is SFDVKD in the germline V gene. V lost 7 bases and J lost 3; bases outside the gene matches: 8. The CDR3 spans 16 residues. In nucleotides, the CDR3 is TGTGCCACCAGCTTAGCAGGGACAGGGGACAATCAGCCCCAGCATTTT. Its protein product is CATSLAGTGDNQPQHF.

J is TRBJ1-1 and V is TRBV12-3 or TRBV12-4; perhaps TRBD1 as D (5 bases). Trimming shortened V by 5 bases and J by 4 bases, and 17 bases separated the two germline ends. CDR3 size: 15 residues. DNA of the CDR3: TGTGCCAGCAGTCTCACGGGGCGCGGGGGCACTGAAGCTTTCTTT. It encodes CASSLTGRGGTEAFF.

This clonotype was counted only a few times. Written as DNA, the CDR3 is TGTGCCAGCACGTGGATATGGGCCTATGGCTACACCTTC. Translation gives CASTWIWAYGYTF. The chain couples TRBV10-3 to TRBJ1-2; D gene ambiguous. The germline V gene encodes CDR1 ENHRY and CDR2 SYGVKD. The CDR3 contains 13 residues. The V and J ends lost 10 bases and 4 bases respectively, with 16 bases between them.

This clonotype was observed a few times. V usage is TRBV20-1 and J usage is TRBJ2-5; D is undetermined. The CDR3 sequence is 15 residues long. Per the germline V gene, CDR1 is DFQATT and CDR2 is SNEGSKA (reference sequence). V was cut by 1 base and J by 2 bases, with 14 bases left in between. In nucleotides, the CDR3 is TGCAGTGCTAGAGGCCAGGTTCCGGCACAAGAGACCCAGTACTTC. It encodes CSARGQVPAQETQYF.